This T cell receptor (beta chain) was retrieved from a study of blood T cell repertoires in COVID-19. Study in general: From the United States, Italy and Spain came samples of acute and convalescent COVID-19. From T cells, B-cell-depleted T cells, or PBMCs came the material, which was cDNA or gDNA.

Libraries were prepared by immunoSEQ multiplex PCR; TCRdb keeps only in-frame clonotypes and omits some of them. Among about 220,000 clones listed, roughly nine tenths were seen once. Per the germline V gene, CDR1 is SGHRS and CDR2 is YFSETQ. The CDR3 runs to 13 residues. Trimming left V 5 bases short and J 5 bases short, with 14 bases between. The V call is TRBV5-1, the J call TRBJ2-7, with D possibly being TRBD1 (6 bases). The clonotype was recovered from a man aged 35-49 years with active or convalescent COVID-19. The sequenced sample consisted of peripheral blood. The CDR3 nucleotides are TGCGCCAGCAGGGATACAGGGCTCGACGAGCAGTACTTC. This sequence encodes CASRDTGLDEQYF.